Described below is a single TCR beta chain sequence and its context. Antigen: not known. The CDR3 has 17 amino acids. Germline V gene sequence: CDR1 SGHTA, CDR2 FQGNSA. V was clipped by 0 bases and J by 8 bases; unmatched bases: 13. The sample belongs to a study of CD8 T cells in ankylosing spondylitis. General study points: One TCR beta motif, made up of under ten highly homologous variants, appeared characteristic of ankylosing spondylitis blood.

TCRdb ran MiXCR on the 5' RACE reads and lists one entry per CDR3 protein. The sample lists about 480,000 distinct CDR3 sequences; roughly 18% were seen once. Sample: blood, either unsorted or a sorted T cell fraction (not recorded which). The V and J genes are TRBV7-2 and TRBJ1-2; TRBD1 aligns across 9 bases. This clonotype was sampled from a male donor with ankylosing spondylitis. CDR3 nucleotides: TGTGCCAGCAGCTTAGCAGAGGGACAGGGCCCTCCGGGGGGCTACACCTTC. Amino acids: CASSLAEGQGPPGGYTF.